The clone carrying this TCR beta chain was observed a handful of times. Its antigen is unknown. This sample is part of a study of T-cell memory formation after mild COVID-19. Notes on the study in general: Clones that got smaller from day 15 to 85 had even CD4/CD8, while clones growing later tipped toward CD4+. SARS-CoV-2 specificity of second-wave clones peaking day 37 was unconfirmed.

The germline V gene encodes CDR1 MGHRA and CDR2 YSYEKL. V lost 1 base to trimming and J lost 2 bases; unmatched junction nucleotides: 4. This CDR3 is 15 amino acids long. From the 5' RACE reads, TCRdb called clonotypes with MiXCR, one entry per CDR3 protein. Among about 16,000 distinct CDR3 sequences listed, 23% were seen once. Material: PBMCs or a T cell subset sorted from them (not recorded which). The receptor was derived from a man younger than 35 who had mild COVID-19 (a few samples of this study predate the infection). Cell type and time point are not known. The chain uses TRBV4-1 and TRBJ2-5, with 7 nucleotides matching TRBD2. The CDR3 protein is CASSQVGREQETQYF. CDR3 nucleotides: TGCGCCAGCAGCCAAGTTGGGAGGGAACAAGAGACCCAGTACTTC.